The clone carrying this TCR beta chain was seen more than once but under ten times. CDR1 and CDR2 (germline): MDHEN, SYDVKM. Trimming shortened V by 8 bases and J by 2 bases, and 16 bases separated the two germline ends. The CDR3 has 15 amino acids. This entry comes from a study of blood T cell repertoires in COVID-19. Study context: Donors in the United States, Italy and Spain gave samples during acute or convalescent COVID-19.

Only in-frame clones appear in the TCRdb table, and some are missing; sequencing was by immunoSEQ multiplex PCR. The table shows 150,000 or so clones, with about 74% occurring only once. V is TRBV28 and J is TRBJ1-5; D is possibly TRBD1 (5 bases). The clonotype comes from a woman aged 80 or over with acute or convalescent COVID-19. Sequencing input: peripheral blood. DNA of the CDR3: TGTGCCAGCTTTCCCCGGGACTTACGCAATCAGCCCCAGCATTTT. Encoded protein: CASFPRDLRNQPQHF.